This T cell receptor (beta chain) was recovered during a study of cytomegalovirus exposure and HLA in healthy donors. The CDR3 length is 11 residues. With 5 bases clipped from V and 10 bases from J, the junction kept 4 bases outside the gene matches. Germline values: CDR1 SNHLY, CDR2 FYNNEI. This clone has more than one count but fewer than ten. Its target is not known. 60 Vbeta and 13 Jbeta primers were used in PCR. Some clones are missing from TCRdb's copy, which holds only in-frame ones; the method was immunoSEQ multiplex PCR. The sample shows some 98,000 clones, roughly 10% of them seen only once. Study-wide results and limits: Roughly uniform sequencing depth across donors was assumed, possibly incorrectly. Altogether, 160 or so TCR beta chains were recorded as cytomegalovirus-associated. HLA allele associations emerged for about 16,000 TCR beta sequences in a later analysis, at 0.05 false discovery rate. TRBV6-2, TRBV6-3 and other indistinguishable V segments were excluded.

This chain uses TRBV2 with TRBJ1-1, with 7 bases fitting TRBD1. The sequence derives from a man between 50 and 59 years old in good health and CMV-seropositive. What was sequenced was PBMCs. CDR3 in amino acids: CASSLDRAAFF. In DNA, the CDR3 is TGTGCCAGCAGTTTAGACAGGGCAGCTTTCTTT.